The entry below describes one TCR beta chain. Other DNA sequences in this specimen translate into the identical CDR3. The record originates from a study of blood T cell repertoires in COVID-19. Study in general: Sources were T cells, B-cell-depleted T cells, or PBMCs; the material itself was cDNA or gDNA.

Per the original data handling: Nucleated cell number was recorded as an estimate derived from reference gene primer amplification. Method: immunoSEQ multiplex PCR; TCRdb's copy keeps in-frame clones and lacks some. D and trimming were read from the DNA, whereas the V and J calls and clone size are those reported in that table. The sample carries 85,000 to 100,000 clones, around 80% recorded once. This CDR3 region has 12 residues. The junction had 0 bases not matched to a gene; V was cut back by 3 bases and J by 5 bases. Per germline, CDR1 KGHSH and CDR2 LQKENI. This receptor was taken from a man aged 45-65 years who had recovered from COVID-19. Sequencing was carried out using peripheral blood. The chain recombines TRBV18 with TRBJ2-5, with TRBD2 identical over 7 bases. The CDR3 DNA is TGTGCCAGCTCACCGGGGGGGGAGACCCAGTACTTC. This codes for CASSPGGETQYF.